The 27 T cell receptor beta chains in this list originate from one sample, sequenced in a study of radiotherapy plus CTLA-4 blockade in lung cancer. Sequenced by immunoSEQ multiplex PCR; TCRdb stores in-frame clones only, minus some. Among approximately 32,000 clones listed, approximately 70% were seen once. The specimen was peripheral blood, collected from a patient treated with radiotherapy plus ipilimumab. The receptor source for this set is a human donor with non-small cell lung cancer who had stable disease on radiotherapy plus ipilimumab.

The chain couples TRBV6-1 to TRBJ2-5; possibly TRBD1 or TRBD2 for D (5 bases each). The CDR3 is 11 residues long. V shed 6 bases and J shed 7 bases, with 9 bases lying between them. Germline CDR1 reads MNHNS; CDR2 reads SASEGT. The CDR3 DNA sequence: TGTGCCAGCAGAATTGGGGGGACCCAGTACTTC. As protein: CASRIGGTQYF.

The rearrangement joins TRBV2 to TRBJ2-6, with 7 bases lining up with TRBD1. The CDR3 length is 14 residues. In germline, CDR1 is SNHLY, CDR2 FYNNEI. Germline trimming cut 10 bases from V and 3 bases from J; bases unmatched to any gene: 6. The CDR3 DNA sequence: TGTGCCACCTTAAGGGGGCGTGGGGCCAACGTCCTGACTTTC. Protein: CATLRGRGANVLTF.

The table lists this clone with a few counts. The rearrangement joins TRBV5-1 to TRBJ2-3; 9 positions match TRBD1. V lost 5 bases, J lost 6 bases, and 7 bases stayed unmatched. CDR3 length equals 14 residues. Germline CDR1 is SGHRS and CDR2 is YFSETQ. CDR3 amino acids: CASSPDRGIDTQYF. For the CDR3, the DNA is TGCGCCAGCAGTCCAGACAGGGGGATCGATACGCAGTATTTT.

The chain employs TRBV2 and TRBJ1-2; TRBD1 agrees at 7 bases. This CDR3 comprises 15 residues. The V gene's germline CDR1 is SNHLY and CDR2 FYNNEI. V lost 9 bases, J lost 7 bases, and 17 bases stayed unmatched. The CDR3: CARPTEKRGPSGYTF. CDR3 coding DNA: TGTGCCAGACCGACGGAAAAGAGGGGGCCCTCTGGCTACACCTTC.

The rearrangement links TRBV7-9 to TRBJ1-6; D uncertain. The CDR3 extends over 15 amino acids. CDR1 is SEHNR, CDR2 FQNEAQ, per germline (reference sequence). Trimming took off 3 bases at V and 0 bases at J, with 6 bases between the two ends. CDR3 sequence reads: CASSFQSSYNSPLHF. CDR3 coding DNA: TGTGCCAGCAGCTTCCAGAGCTCCTATAATTCACCCCTCCACTTT. The full variable domain, rest sourced from reference TRBV7-9 and TRBJ1-6, is DTGVSQNPRHKITKRGQNVTFRCDPISEHNRLYWYRQTLGQGPEFLTYFQNEAQLEKSRLLSDRFSAERPKGSFSTLEIQRTEQGDSAMYLCASSFQSSYNSPLHFGNGTRLTVT.

For the CDR3, the DNA is TGTGCCAGTAGTATTGATACTAGCGGGACCCACAATGAGCAGTTCTTC. Its translation is CASSIDTSGTHNEQFF. The chain joins TRBV19 to TRBJ2-1; TRBD2 aligns across 10 bases. V lost 3 bases to trimming and J lost 5 bases; unmatched junction nucleotides: 7. The CDR3 totals 16 residues. The germline gives CDR1 LNHDA, CDR2 SQIVND (reference sequence).

CDR3 bases: TGCAAGTTAGGAGGGGATGGCTACACCTTC. The encoded protein is CKLGGDGYTF. The gene calls are TRBV20-1 and TRBJ1-2; TRBD1 is a possible D gene (5 bases). The CDR3 consists of 10 residues. CDR1 is DFQATT, CDR2 SNEGSKA, per germline (reference sequence).

This clone was seen a single time. V is TRBV7-2 and J is TRBJ2-7, with D tentatively TRBD2 (5 bases). This CDR3 has 14 residues. V was trimmed by 3 bases and J by 5 bases, leaving 14 bases between them. Germline loops: CDR1 SGHTA, CDR2 FQGNSA. CDR3 loop: CASSFGGPSDEQYF. For the CDR3, the DNA is TGTGCCAGCAGCTTTGGCGGGCCATCGGACGAGCAGTACTTC.

V is TRBV20-1 and J is TRBJ2-1; D gene uncertain. Trimming cost V 3 bases and J 7 bases, with 7 bases left between them. The CDR3 length is 11 residues. Germline V gives CDR1 DFQATT, CDR2 SNEGSKA (reference sequence). CDR3 in DNA: TGCAGTGCTAGTAATATGAATGAGCAGTTCTTC. Translation: CSASNMNEQFF.

This chain uses TRBV6-5 with TRBJ2-1; 9 nucleotides align to TRBD1. This CDR3 is built from 16 residues. Germline CDR1 reads MNHEY; CDR2 reads SVGAGI. V was pared by 4 bases and J by 4 bases, with 8 bases of the junction left unmatched. CDR3 sequence (DNA): TGTGCCAGCAGTTCTACCGGGACAGGGAATTACAATGAGCAGTTCTTC. Its translation is CASSSTGTGNYNEQFF.

The sample holds one count of this clone. This sequence joins TRBV25-1 and TRBJ1-5, with unresolved D. The germline gives CDR1 MGHDK, CDR2 SYGVNS. The CDR3 totals 15 residues. V shed 2 bases and J shed 0 bases, with 8 bases lying between them. The CDR3, as DNA: TGTGCCAGCAGTGAAGCCGGTTATAGCAATCAGCCCCAGCATTTT. This encodes CASSEAGYSNQPQHF.

The genes are TRBV18 and TRBJ1-1; D is unclear. The CDR3 runs to 13 residues. Deletions cut 2 bases from V and 11 bases from J, with 15 bases between. CDR1 is KGHSH, CDR2 LQKENI, per germline. CDR3: CASSPGMSQGAFF. CDR3 nucleotides: TGTGCCAGCTCACCAGGTATGAGTCAAGGGGCTTTCTTT.

This chain connects TRBV7-2 to TRBJ2-1; the match to TRBD2 covers 9 bases. Trimming removed 3 bases from V and 9 bases from J; junction bases left unmatched: 9. Germline V gene lookup returns CDR1 SGHTA and CDR2 FQGNSA. The CDR3 covers 15 residues. CDR3 coding DNA: TGTGCCAGCAGCTTTCGGCGGGAGGGCCAGGGTGAGCAGTTCTTC. Protein sequence: CASSFRREGQGEQFF.

This chain links TRBV6-6 with TRBJ2-7; 10 bases fit TRBD1. The length of the CDR3 is 14 residues. The V gene end was trimmed by 5 bases and the J gene end by 5 bases; junction bases not matched to a gene: 6. Germline V gene sequence: CDR1 MNHNY, CDR2 SVGAGI (reference sequence). The CDR3 DNA is TGTGCCAGCAGTCGAAGACAGGGGGCAAACGAGCAGTACTTC. Protein product: CASSRRQGANEQYF.

The chain has TRBV9 and TRBJ2-5; D possibly corresponds to TRBD1 (5 bases). Deletions cut 3 bases from V and 3 bases from J, with 9 bases between. The CDR3 has 13 residues. CDR1 SGDLS and CDR2 YYNGEE come from the germline V gene. This chain's CDR3 is CASSEDTKETQYF. The DNA of the CDR3 is TGTGCCAGCAGCGAGGACACAAAAGAGACCCAGTACTTC.

The chain employs TRBV7-2 and TRBJ1-1, with unresolved D. The CDR3 loop spans 12 amino acids. V lost 6 bases to trimming and J lost 7 bases, with 12 bases between them. Germline CDR1 and CDR2: SGHTA and FQGNSA. The CDR3 nucleotides are TGTGCCAGCAGTCCTCGACCCCTTGAAGCTTTCTTT. It translates to CASSPRPLEAFF. Drawing the rest from reference TRBV7-2 and TRBJ1-1, the complete variable domain is GAGVSQSPSNKVTEKGKDVELRCDPISGHTALYWYRQSLGQGLEFLIYFQGNSAPDKSGLPSDRFSAERTGGSVSTLTIQRTQQEDSAVYLCASSPRPLEAFFGQGTRLTVV.

The gene calls are TRBV6-6 and TRBJ1-3; D is undetermined. The germline gives CDR1 MNHNY, CDR2 SVGAGI (reference sequence). Trimming removed 5 bases at V and 3 bases at J, with 5 bases between. CDR3 length equals 12 residues. This CDR3 reads CASSTRGNTIYF. CDR3 bases: TGTGCCAGCAGTACTCGTGGAAACACCATATATTTT.

The chain links TRBV25-1 to TRBJ1-1; 9 bases match TRBD1. Germline V gene sequence: CDR1 MGHDK, CDR2 SYGVNS. CDR3 length: 16 amino acids. V shed 2 bases and J 0 bases; nucleotides not matched to a gene: 4. The CDR3 region is CASSENRGHMNTEAFF. The CDR3 coding sequence is TGTGCCAGCAGTGAAAACAGGGGGCACATGAACACTGAAGCTTTCTTT.

This clone was picked up one time. J is TRBJ2-7 and V is TRBV5-5; a possible D gene is TRBD2 (5 bases). The CDR3 is 15 amino acids. The germline CDR1 and CDR2 sequences are SGHKS and YYEKEE (reference sequence). V shed 0 bases and J shed 7 bases, with 17 bases lying between them. The CDR3 is CASSLEGRPTGEQYF. For the CDR3, the DNA is TGTGCCAGCAGCTTGGAGGGCAGGCCCACGGGGGAGCAGTACTTC.

This chain links TRBV7-2 with TRBJ2-3, with TRBD2 matching 13 bases. This CDR3 comprises 16 residues. Unmatched junction bases numbered 3, after V lost 4 bases and J lost 2 bases. Germline CDR1 is SGHTA and CDR2 is FQGNSA. CDR3 sequence: CASSWGLAGFTDTQYF. CDR3 DNA sequence: TGTGCCAGCAGCTGGGGACTAGCGGGATTCACAGATACGCAGTATTTT.

V usage is TRBV27 and J usage is TRBJ2-3; D is possibly TRBD2 (5 bases). V shed 5 bases and J shed 5 bases, with 17 bases lying between them. Germline V gene data show CDR1 as MNHEY and CDR2 as SMNVEV (reference sequence). The CDR3 is 15 amino acids. The CDR3 DNA follows: TGTGCCAGCAGTCCTTACACTAGTTGGGTAGATACGCAGTATTTT. The encoded protein is CASSPYTSWVDTQYF.

The genes are TRBV4-1 and TRBJ2-4, with D perhaps TRBD1 (5 bases). Trimming shortened V by 1 base and J by 3 bases, and 7 bases separated the two germline ends. Germline CDR1 reads MGHRA; CDR2 reads YSYEKL. This CDR3 is built from 14 residues. CDR3 protein: CASSQADSKNIQYF. The CDR3 DNA sequence: TGCGCCAGCAGCCAAGCAGACAGCAAAAACATTCAGTACTTC.

The chain couples TRBV7-2 to TRBJ2-2, with D possibly being TRBD2 (6 bases). CDR1 is SGHTA, CDR2 FQGNSA, per germline. V was clipped by 2 bases and J by 0 bases, with 10 bases between them. The CDR3 contains 16 residues. The CDR3 loop is CASSLNGGANTGELFF. DNA of the CDR3: TGTGCCAGCAGCTTAAACGGCGGGGCGAACACCGGGGAGCTGTTTTTT.

The rearrangement uses TRBV27 and TRBJ2-5; possibly TRBD1 for D (6 bases). Germline V gives CDR1 MNHEY, CDR2 SMNVEV (reference sequence). CDR3 length: 15 residues. The ends were cut back, 4 bases at V and 2 bases at J, with 14 bases in the middle. CDR3 region: CASSSYRVSQETQYF. The CDR3 bases are TGTGCCAGCAGTTCGTACAGGGTGTCGCAAGAGACCCAGTACTTC.

The chain uses TRBV11-2 and TRBJ2-5, with D maybe TRBD2 (5 bases). V dropped 7 bases and J dropped 4 bases, with 19 bases sitting between them. There are 15 residues in the CDR3. Germline CDR1 SGHAT, CDR2 FQNNGV. Here the CDR3 reads CASTPYGSGRETQYF. CDR3 DNA sequence: TGTGCCAGCACCCCCTACGGCTCGGGGAGAGAGACCCAGTACTTC.

The J gene is TRBJ2-5, the V gene TRBV6-6, with D perhaps given as TRBD1 or TRBD2 (5 bases each). The length of the CDR3 is 15 residues. Trimming took 6 bases from V and 5 from J, leaving 19 bases between them. Germline values: CDR1 MNHNY, CDR2 SVGAGI (reference sequence). The CDR3 DNA reads as TGTGCCAGCAGCCACTTTCGAGGGGCGCCGGAGACCCAGTACTTC. The encoded protein is CASSHFRGAPETQYF.

This chain uses TRBV10-3 with TRBJ2-1, with TRBD2 matching over 8 bases. The CDR3 covers 15 residues. V lost 6 bases to trimming and J lost 2 bases; unmatched junction nucleotides: 6. The germline CDR1 and CDR2 sequences are ENHRY and SYGVKD. CDR3 in amino acids: CAIRDGRATYNEQFF. The CDR3 DNA follows: TGTGCCATCAGGGACGGGAGGGCCACCTACAATGAGCAGTTCTTC.